Presented here are 10 T cell receptor beta chains from one specimen sequenced in a study of identical twins. Each CDR3 protein gets one entry after TCRdb re-called the 5' RACE reads with MiXCR. The sample carries 200,000 to 250,000 distinct CDR3 sequences, 6.5% recorded once. The sample was also reused in another study, on T cells expressing NK-cell markers.

Source material: CD8+ T cells sorted from blood. The receptors stem from a woman aged 18-29 years in good health.

About this clonotype: An end of the junction differs from the germline gene, which may be a read error. The CDR3 DNA follows: TGTGCCAGCAGTGCCACGACTATCGGGAGGGCCTCTGATACGCGGTATTTT. Amino acid sequence: CASSATTIGRASDTRYF. The chain has TRBV12-3 or TRBV12-4 and TRBJ2-3; TRBD2 agrees at 8 bases. This CDR3 comprises 17 residues.

Only a few counts were recorded for this clonotype. The gene calls are TRBV7-8 and TRBJ2-3; 7 nucleotides agree with TRBD1. The CDR3 totals 15 residues. With 4 bases clipped from V and 4 bases from J, the junction kept 8 bases outside the gene matches. Germline lookup yields CDR1 SGHVS and CDR2 FQNEAQ. CDR3 in amino acids: CASSSVDRRSDTQYF. The CDR3 nucleotides are TGTGCCAGCAGCTCAGTGGACAGGCGATCAGATACGCAGTATTTT.

This clonotype was observed a handful of times. V usage is TRBV30 and J usage is TRBJ2-3, with a tentative D call TRBD2 (6 bases). Germline CDR1 and CDR2: GTSNPN and SVGIG (reference sequence). CDR3 length equals 12 residues. Between the trimmed V and J ends, which lost 2 bases and 6 bases, there was a span of 9 bases. As DNA, the CDR3 is TGTGCCTGGAGTCCACTAGCTGATACGCAGTATTTT. Residues: CAWSPLADTQYF.

This clonotype showed up many times. CDR3 DNA sequence: TGTGCCAGCAGTTTACCGGGGGGTCTGGGCCCAGAGACCCAGTACTTC. Amino acid sequence: CASSLPGGLGPETQYF. The chain links TRBV12-3 or TRBV12-4 to TRBJ2-5; 7 bases are shared with TRBD2. Unmatched junction bases numbered 10, after V lost 2 bases and J lost 4 bases. CDR3 length: 16 amino acids.

In its sample, this clonotype was seen many times. The chain recombines TRBV12-3 or TRBV12-4 with TRBJ1-3; D may be TRBD1 (5 bases). Trimming removed 5 bases at V and 8 bases at J, with 13 bases between. CDR3 length equals 13 residues. DNA of the CDR3: TGTGCCAGCAGTCCGAGGTCGGGGCACACCATATATTTT. It is translated as CASSPRSGHTIYF.

This chain links TRBV20-1 with TRBJ2-1; D may match TRBD1 or TRBD2 (5 bases each). Trimming left V 5 bases short and J 8 bases short, with 19 bases between. This CDR3 comprises 14 residues. Germline CDR1 reads DFQATT; CDR2 reads SNEGSKA (reference sequence). The CDR3 nucleotides are TGCAGTGCTGACGGGACCAGCGTTGGCTATGAGCAGTTCTTC. Translating it yields CSADGTSVGYEQFF.

The chain couples TRBV4-1 to TRBJ1-5, with a possible D match to TRBD1 (5 bases). With 0 bases removed from V and 1 base from J, the gap between germline ends came to 10 bases. The germline V gene encodes CDR1 MGHRA and CDR2 YSYEKL. The CDR3 spans 16 residues. This CDR3 is CASSQDIGGSNQPQHF. In DNA, the CDR3 is TGCGCCAGCAGCCAAGATATCGGGGGGAGCAATCAGCCCCAGCATTTT.

This clonotype was counted a few times. The chain couples TRBV11-2 to TRBJ2-7, with 12 bases identical to TRBD2. The V and J ends lost 1 base and 6 bases, in that order; junction bases with no gene match: 13. The CDR3 spans 18 residues. In germline, CDR1 is SGHAT, CDR2 FQNNGV. CDR3 sequence reads: CASSLVPLAGGPGSEQYF. The DNA for the CDR3 is TGTGCCAGCAGCTTAGTTCCTCTAGCGGGAGGGCCAGGGTCCGAGCAGTACTTC.

The chain has TRBV20-1 and TRBJ2-1; D may be TRBD1 (6 bases). Trimming cost V 5 bases and J 6 bases, with 14 bases left between them. In germline, CDR1 is DFQATT, CDR2 SNEGSKA (reference sequence). The CDR3 has 13 residues. The CDR3 reads CSAYREWGNEQFF. The CDR3 DNA is TGCAGTGCTTACAGGGAGTGGGGCAATGAGCAGTTCTTC.

This clonotype was counted a few times. This chain joins TRBV7-9 and TRBJ1-1, with D perhaps TRBD1 (5 bases). V shed 1 base and J shed 0 bases, with 12 bases lying between them. Germline V lookup: CDR1 SEHNR, CDR2 FQNEAQ (reference sequence). There are 16 residues in the CDR3. DNA for the CDR3: TGTGCCAGCAGCTTAGGTCGGGGGAACATGAACACTGAAGCTTTCTTT. Protein: CASSLGRGNMNTEAFF. The entire variable domain, with the rest obtained from reference TRBV7-9 and TRBJ1-1, is as follows: DTGVSQNPRHKITKRGQNVTFRCDPISEHNRLYWYRQTLGQGPEFLTYFQNEAQLEKSRLLSDRFSAERPKGSFSTLEIQRTEQGDSAMYLCASSLGRGNMNTEAFFGQGTRLTVV.